The 9 T cell receptor beta chains given below trace back to one sample, sequenced in a study of cytomegalovirus exposure and HLA in healthy donors. With 60 Vbeta and 13 Jbeta primers, the PCR was carried out. Profiling relied on immunoSEQ multiplex PCR, and the TCRdb table lists in-frame clones only, not all of them. The data hold 100,000 to 150,000 clones, with around 78% observed a single time. Sequencing used PBMCs. These receptors were taken from a man in his fifties or sixties in good health and CMV-seropositive.

The chain links TRBV5-4 to TRBJ2-3, with 8 nucleotides matching TRBD2. CDR3 size: 15 residues. Losses at the gene ends were 0 bases for V and 4 bases for J; bases not matched to a gene: 4. Germline assignment: CDR1 SGHNT and CDR2 YYREEE (reference sequence). In DNA form, the CDR3 reads TGTGCCAGCAGCTTGGCCGGGCGGGGGGCAGATACGCAGTATTTT. Its protein is CASSLAGRGADTQYF.

The chain links TRBV30 to TRBJ1-5, with no clear D. Trimming stripped 1 base from V and 2 bases from J, with 6 bases between. In germline, CDR1 is GTSNPN, CDR2 SVGIG (reference sequence). This CDR3 is 13 amino acids long. CDR3 DNA: TGTGCCTGGAGTGCTAATGGCAATCAGCCCCAGCATTTT. This gives the protein CAWSANGNQPQHF.

The chain recombines TRBV6-5 with TRBJ2-3; D is undetermined. Looked up from germline, CDR1 is MNHEY and CDR2 is SVGAGI. The V gene lost 4 bases and the J gene lost 4 bases, with 6 bases spanning the gap. The CDR3 runs to 12 residues. CDR3 amino acids: CASSSFSDTQYF. DNA of the CDR3: TGTGCCAGCAGTTCCTTCTCAGATACGCAGTATTTT.

In this sample, this clone turned up a few times. The chain combines TRBV5-1 with TRBJ2-7; TRBD2 aligns across 10 bases. CDR3 length: 15 residues. Germline V CDR1 and CDR2: SGHRS, YFSETQ. Trimming took 3 bases from V and 6 from J; bases not matched to a gene: 9. The chain's CDR3 is CASSWGGLALGEQYF. The DNA of the CDR3 is TGCGCCAGCAGCTGGGGGGGACTAGCGTTGGGCGAGCAGTACTTC. Complete variable domain (other parts from reference TRBV5-1 and TRBJ2-7): KAGVTQTPRYLIKTRGQQVTLSCSPISGHRSVSWYQQTPGQGLQFLFEYFSETQRNKGNFPGRFSGRQFSNSRSEMNVSTLELGDSALYLCASSWGGLALGEQYFGPGTRLTVT.

This chain joins TRBV15 and TRBJ2-2; a possible D gene is TRBD1 (5 bases). The CDR3 contains 15 residues. CDR1 is LNHNV, CDR2 YYDKDF, per germline (reference sequence). Trimming cost V 3 bases and J 1 base, with 9 bases left between them. CDR3 bases: TGTGCCACCAGCAGTAGACAGTTGAACACCGGGGAGCTGTTTTTT. It yields the protein CATSSRQLNTGELFF.

The V call is TRBV2, the J call TRBJ1-1; D is uncertain. The CDR3 runs 13 residues. Germline assignment: CDR1 SNHLY and CDR2 FYNNEI. Trimming pared 8 bases from V and 0 bases from J, leaving 10 bases between. The CDR3 DNA reads TGTGCCAGCGCCAAGGGAGTGAACACTGAAGCTTTCTTT. This codes for CASAKGVNTEAFF.

CDR3 amino acids: CASSQDPGTIYGYTF. CDR3 nucleotide sequence: TGCGCCAGCAGCCAAGATCCCGGGACAATCTATGGCTACACCTTC. This sequence joins TRBV4-1 and TRBJ1-2; tentatively, D is TRBD1 (6 bases). Trimming pared 0 bases from V and 4 bases from J, leaving 12 bases between. CDR1 and CDR2 from the germline V gene are MGHRA and YSYEKL. The length of the CDR3 is 15 residues.

The rearrangement links TRBV5-1 to TRBJ1-4; possibly TRBD1 for D (5 bases). Per the germline V gene, CDR1 is SGHRS and CDR2 is YFSETQ. This CDR3 is built from 11 residues. V was pared by 8 bases and J by 5 bases, with 7 bases between. The DNA for the CDR3 is TGCGCCAGTAGGGGAAATGAAAAACTGTTTTTT. Encoded protein: CASRGNEKLFF.

The V call is TRBV5-6, the J call TRBJ1-6; D is unclear. Looked up from germline, CDR1 is SGHDT and CDR2 is YYEEEE. There are 16 residues in the CDR3. V shed 0 bases and J shed 0 bases, with 7 bases lying between them. For the CDR3, the DNA is TGTGCCAGCAGCTTGGGCGGGAGCTCCTATAATTCACCCCTCCACTTT. Translating gives CASSLGGSSYNSPLHF. The full variable domain, in which reference TRBV5-6 and TRBJ1-6 provide the parts outside the CDR3, is DAGVTQSPTHLIKTRGQQVTLRCSPKSGHDTVSWYQQALGQGPQFIFQYYEEEERQRGNFPDRFSGHQFPNYSSELNVNALLLGDSALYLCASSLGGSSYNSPLHFGNGTRLTVT.